This T cell receptor beta chain is from a study of technical replicates of blood from several donors. This CDR3 has 15 amino acids. With V trimmed by 5 bases and J by 6 bases, 5 bases remained unmatched. Germline values: CDR1 MNHEY, CDR2 SMNVEV (reference sequence). The protocol was immunoSEQ multiplex PCR, while the TCRdb copy is restricted to in-frame clones and leaves out a portion. The data show tens of thousands of clones, approximately 91% seen once. The V and J genes are TRBV27 and TRBJ2-1, with TRBD2 matching over 12 bases. The clonotype was recovered from a human donor in good health. Some clones in this sample may be carry-over from other donors' samples. Material for sequencing was T cells isolated from PBMCs. Here the CDR3 reads CASSRGLAGFNEQFF. The DNA for the CDR3 is TGTGCCAGCAGTCGCGGACTAGCGGGATTCAATGAGCAGTTCTTC.